This TCR beta chain appears in the sequencing data of a study of long-term antiretroviral therapy in people with HIV. Study results and limitations: The study found that diversity rose after ART but stayed below transplant donor controls.

Concerning this clone itself: No antigen is known for it.

The study drew at least one pre-ART and at least two post-ART PBMC samples from every donor. They ran version v3.0 of the immunoSEQ assay at survey level. Sequenced by immunoSEQ multiplex PCR; TCRdb stores in-frame clones only, minus some. This sample has about 34,000 clones, with about 88% found just once. The receptor was derived from a woman between 25 and 40 years old with HIV. This specimen consisted of unsorted PBMCs, obtained 2.8 years before starting antiretroviral therapy.

CDR3 region: CAWSPGTVINEKLFF. CDR3 DNA: TGTGCCTGGAGTCCTGGGACAGTGATTAATGAAAAACTGTTTTTT. The V call is TRBV30, the J call TRBJ1-4; 7 nucleotides agree with TRBD1. This CDR3 contains 15 residues. Germline values: CDR1 GTSNPN, CDR2 SVGIG (reference sequence). The junction had 7 bases not matched to a gene; V was cut back by 2 bases and J by 4 bases.